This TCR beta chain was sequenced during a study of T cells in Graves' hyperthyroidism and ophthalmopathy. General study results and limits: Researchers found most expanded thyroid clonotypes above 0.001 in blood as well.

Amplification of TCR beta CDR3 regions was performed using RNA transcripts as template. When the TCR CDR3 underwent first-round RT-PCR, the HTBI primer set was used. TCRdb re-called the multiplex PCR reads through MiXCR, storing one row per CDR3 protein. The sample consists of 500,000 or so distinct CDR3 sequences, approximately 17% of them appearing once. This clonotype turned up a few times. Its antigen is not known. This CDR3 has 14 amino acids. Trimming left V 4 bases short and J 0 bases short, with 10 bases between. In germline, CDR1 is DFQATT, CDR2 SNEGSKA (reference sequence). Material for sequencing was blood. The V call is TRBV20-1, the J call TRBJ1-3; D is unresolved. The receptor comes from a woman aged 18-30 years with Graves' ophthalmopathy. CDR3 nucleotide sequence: TGCAGTGCTACCCAACGGAGCTCTGGAAACACCATATATTTT. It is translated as CSATQRSSGNTIYF.